This T cell receptor (beta chain) was obtained from a study of blood T cell repertoires in COVID-19. Sequencing used immunoSEQ multiplex PCR; TCRdb keeps in-frame clones, though not all of them. The table shows 300,000 to 450,000 clones, with around nine tenths occurring only once. Per germline, CDR1 MDHEN and CDR2 SYDVKM. Trimming pared 5 bases from V and 4 bases from J, leaving 23 bases between. The CDR3 loop spans 17 amino acids. This receptor was taken from a woman aged 25 to 39 who had been exposed to COVID-19. The sequenced sample consisted of PBMCs or T cells enriched from blood (not recorded which). The rearrangement joins TRBV28 to TRBJ2-5, with a tentative D call TRBD2 (6 bases). The CDR3 protein is CASSPPRESSLGETQYF. The CDR3 coding sequence is TGTGCCAGCAGTCCCCCTCGGGAGAGTTCCTTGGGAGAGACCCAGTACTTC.